This T cell receptor (beta chain) was documented in a study of CD4 T cells in relation to SARS-CoV-2 and coronaviruses. About the study: No peptide or an HIV-1 Nef peptide pool served as negative control. Shared crossreactive spike epitopes were mapped to their HLA restriction.

Study results and limitations: Around two thirds of donors had memory CD4+ clonotypes crossrecognizing SARS-CoV-2 and common cold coronavirus spike. Crossreactivity was assessed only for spike protein, not other viral proteins.

CDR1 and CDR2 (germline): SGHTA, FQGNSA. The V gene end was trimmed by 4 bases and the J gene end by 9 bases; junction bases not matched to a gene: 5. The CDR3 sequence is 13 residues long. Unexposed donor CD4+ T cells date from about 2010-2018, before the COVID-19 pandemic. The cells were cultured for around ten days before CD4+ T cells were isolated. Some clones are missing from TCRdb's copy, which holds only in-frame ones; the method was immunoSEQ multiplex PCR. The data contain about 25,000 clones, 76% of them singletons. A word on this clone: Antigen unknown.

The material sequenced was CD4+ T cells from PBMCs, cultured in vitro. The rearrangement links TRBV7-2 to TRBJ2-3; 9 bases fit TRBD1. The TCR sequence derives from a human donor in good health. CDR3 in amino acids: CASSSGQGNTQYF. As DNA, the CDR3 is TGTGCCAGCAGCTCAGGACAGGGGAACACGCAGTATTTT. The full variable domain, its missing parts supplied by reference TRBV7-2 and TRBJ2-3, is GAGVSQSPSNKVTEKGKDVELRCDPISGHTALYWYRQSLGQGLEFLIYFQGNSAPDKSGLPSDRFSAERTGGSVSTLTIQRTQQEDSAVYLCASSSGQGNTQYFGPGTRLTVL.